What follows are 6 T cell receptor beta chains derived from one specimen sequenced in a study of blood T cell repertoires in COVID-19 (dated by TCRdb to 2018 to 2020). The library was produced with the immunoSEQ multiplex PCR assay. Held by TCRdb, this immuneACCESS table contains in-frame sequences only and omits some clones. Under half of the omission traces to an unresolved V gene where checked; the cause of the rest is unknown. The sample has approximately 250,000 clones on record, approximately 89% of them singletons. Jointly, the top ten make up about 8.6% of the sample. The specimen was peripheral blood. Source of these receptors: a man aged 35-49 years with active or convalescent COVID-19.

The V call is TRBV4-1, the J call TRBJ1-3, with D uncertain. This CDR3 spans 15 amino acids. Germline V gene data show CDR1 as MGHRA and CDR2 as YSYEKL. Trimming removed 0 bases from V and 1 base from J, with 7 bases in between. The CDR3: CASSQDRGSGNTIYF. CDR3 in DNA: TGCGCCAGCAGCCAAGACCGGGGATCTGGAAACACCATATATTTT.

V is TRBV12-5 and J is TRBJ2-5; 12 positions agree with TRBD2. The CDR3 has 17 amino acids. The V gene end was trimmed by 1 base and the J gene end by 2 bases; junction bases not matched to a gene: 5. CDR1 and CDR2 from the germline V gene are LGHNT and FRNRAP. The CDR3 here is CASGLGTSGTVQETQYF. CDR3 sequence (DNA): TGTGCTAGTGGTTTGGGGACTAGCGGGACCGTACAAGAGACCCAGTACTTC.

V gene TRBV7-8 combines with J gene TRBJ2-2, with D unclear. The CDR3 has 12 residues. V was cut by 5 bases and J by 5 bases, with 6 bases left in between. Germline CDR1 SGHVS, CDR2 FQNEAQ. CDR3 coding DNA: TGTGCCAGCAGCGCCGGGACCGGGGAGCTGTTTTTT. Amino acid sequence: CASSAGTGELFF.

This clone has only a few counts. The gene calls are TRBV12-3 or TRBV12-4 and TRBJ2-2; D is ambiguous. There are 12 residues in the CDR3. The V end lost 4 bases, the J end lost 4 bases, and 4 bases lay between the germline ends. Written as DNA, the CDR3 is TGTGCCAGCAGTTCCATCACCGGGGAGCTGTTTTTT. Translating it yields CASSSITGELFF.

The chain has TRBV19 and TRBJ2-3; D ambiguous. Deletions cut 6 bases from V and 5 bases from J, with 6 bases between. There are 11 residues in the CDR3. Germline assignment: CDR1 LNHDA and CDR2 SQIVND (reference sequence). In nucleotides, the CDR3 is TGTGCCAGTAGGTCGGGAGATACGCAGTATTTT. As protein: CASRSGDTQYF.

DNA for the CDR3: TGTGCCAGAAAAAAACATAAACCACTTGTCACGGGAACACCCCCCGGGGAGCTGTTTTTT. This encodes CARKKHKPLVTGTPPGELFF. The chain has TRBV19 and TRBJ2-2; D might be TRBD2 (5 bases). V was trimmed by 9 bases and J by 6 bases, leaving 35 bases between them. Germline V gives CDR1 LNHDA, CDR2 SQIVND (reference sequence). The CDR3 contains 20 residues.